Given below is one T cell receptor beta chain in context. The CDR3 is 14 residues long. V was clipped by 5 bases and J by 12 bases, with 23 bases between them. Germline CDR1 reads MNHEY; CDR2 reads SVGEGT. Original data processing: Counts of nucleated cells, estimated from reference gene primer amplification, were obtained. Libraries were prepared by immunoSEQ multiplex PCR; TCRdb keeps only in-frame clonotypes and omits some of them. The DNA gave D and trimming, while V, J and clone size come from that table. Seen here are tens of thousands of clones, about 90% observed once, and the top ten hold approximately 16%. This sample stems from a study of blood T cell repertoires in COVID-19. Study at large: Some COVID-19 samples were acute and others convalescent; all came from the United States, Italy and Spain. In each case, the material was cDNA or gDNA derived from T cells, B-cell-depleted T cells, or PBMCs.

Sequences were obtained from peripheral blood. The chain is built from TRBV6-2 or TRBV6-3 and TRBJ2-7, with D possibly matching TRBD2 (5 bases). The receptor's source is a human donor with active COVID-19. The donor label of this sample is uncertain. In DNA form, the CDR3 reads TGTGCCAGCAGTCCATCTACGGACTTCCCCATTGGGTACTTC. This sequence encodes CASSPSTDFPIGYF.